Following are 11 T cell receptor beta chains from one sample sequenced in a study of technical replicates of blood from several donors. Measured with immunoSEQ multiplex PCR; TCRdb has only the in-frame clones, and not every one. The sample lists about 80,000 clones; 85% to 95% were seen once. Sequencing was performed on T cells isolated from PBMCs. The receptors shown here come from a human donor in good health.

This clone was counted only a few times. The V and J genes are TRBV28 and TRBJ2-2; unclear D gene. V lost 2 bases, J lost 0 bases, and 10 bases lay in between. The CDR3 is 16 residues long. Germline values: CDR1 MDHEN, CDR2 SYDVKM. CDR3 protein: CASSLILPANTGELFF. For the CDR3, the DNA is TGTGCCAGCAGTTTAATACTCCCGGCGAACACCGGGGAGCTGTTTTTT.

CDR3: CASSVEGTGVYETQYF. CDR3 bases: TGTGCCAGCAGCGTAGAAGGGACAGGGGTTTATGAGACCCAGTACTTC. The J gene is TRBJ2-5, the V gene TRBV9; 10 bases align to TRBD1. The CDR3 covers 16 residues. Germline V gene data show CDR1 as SGDLS and CDR2 as YYNGEE. The V and J ends lost 0 bases and 5 bases, in that order; junction bases with no gene match: 7.

This clone was counted once. The chain recombines TRBV11-2 with TRBJ1-2; weak D call: TRBD1 (6 bases). CDR1 is SGHAT, CDR2 FQNNGV, per germline. V shed 4 bases and J shed 6 bases, with 12 bases lying between them. The CDR3 is made up of 13 amino acids. CDR3 DNA: TGTGCCAGCAGCTCAACACAGGGTCATGGCTACACCTTC. This sequence encodes CASSSTQGHGYTF.

The chain uses TRBV27 and TRBJ1-1, with D perhaps TRBD1 (5 bases). This CDR3 is built from 13 residues. CDR1 and CDR2 from the germline V gene are MNHEY and SMNVEV (reference sequence). V gave up 3 bases and J gave up 4 bases, with 9 bases separating them. The CDR3 nucleotides read TGTGCCAGCAGTTTTAGACAGATCACTGAAGCTTTCTTT. Protein: CASSFRQITEAFF.

The V gene is TRBV19, the J gene TRBJ2-7, with 10 nucleotides matching TRBD1. The CDR3 runs 13 residues. V was pared by 8 bases and J by 4 bases, with 5 bases of the junction left unmatched. Germline V CDR1 and CDR2: LNHDA, SQIVND (reference sequence). CDR3 loop: CASADRGRYEQYF. The CDR3 DNA reads TGTGCCAGTGCGGACAGGGGGAGGTACGAGCAGTACTTC. Using reference TRBV19 and TRBJ2-7 for the parts outside the CDR3, the full variable domain is DGGITQSPKYLFRKEGQNVTLSCEQNLNHDAMYWYRQDPGQGLRLIYYSQIVNDFQKGDIAEGYSVSREKKESFPLTVTSAQKNPTAFYLCASADRGRYEQYFGPGTRLTVT.

This clone was recorded once. The rearrangement links TRBV27 to TRBJ2-2, with D possibly being TRBD1 (6 bases). The V end lost 5 bases, the J end lost 7 bases, and 17 bases lay between the germline ends. Germline CDR1 and CDR2: MNHEY and SMNVEV (reference sequence). The CDR3 runs to 15 residues. CDR3 sequence reads: CASSALQGWGGELFF. The CDR3 DNA reads TGTGCCAGCAGTGCGCTACAGGGATGGGGCGGGGAGCTGTTTTTT.

This clone was detected only a few times. The chain has TRBV20-1 and TRBJ1-1; D unresolved. The CDR3 totals 10 residues. CDR1 is DFQATT and CDR2 is SNEGSKA in the germline V gene (reference sequence). V dropped 2 bases and J dropped 8 bases, with 6 bases sitting between them. DNA for the CDR3: TGCAGTGCTAGACTCCTGGAAGCTTTCTTT. Residues: CSARLLEAFF.

The gene calls are TRBV5-5 and TRBJ2-1; 11 nucleotides match TRBD2. Trimming at V came to 4 bases and at J to 8 bases, leaving 11 bases not matched to a gene. The germline V gene encodes CDR1 SGHKS and CDR2 YYEKEE (reference sequence). This CDR3 spans 16 amino acids. In DNA form, the CDR3 reads TGTGCCAGCAGCCCATCTAGCGGGAGGATGTGGGATGAGCAGTTCTTC. Translating it yields CASSPSSGRMWDEQFF.

This sequence joins TRBV5-4 and TRBJ2-7; possibly TRBD1 for D (5 bases). Trimming left V 2 bases short and J 0 bases short, with 12 bases between. The CDR3 runs to 15 residues. In germline, CDR1 is SGHNT, CDR2 YYREEE (reference sequence). CDR3 DNA: TGTGCCAGCAGCTTCAAAGGCGACAGCTCCTACGAGCAGTACTTC. It yields the protein CASSFKGDSSYEQYF.

The chain carries TRBV18 and TRBJ2-7; 13 bases line up with TRBD2. The CDR3 loop spans 14 amino acids. Germline-derived CDR1 and CDR2 are KGHSH and LQKENI. The V segment lost 3 bases and the J segment 8 bases; nucleotides outside the gene matches: 4. Here the CDR3 DNA reads TGTGCCAGCTCACCTGGGACTAGCGGGAACAAGCAGTACTTC. It yields the protein CASSPGTSGNKQYF.

This clone was counted between two and nine times. The V gene is TRBV7-9, the J gene TRBJ2-1; D uncertain. V lost 1 base to trimming and J lost 1 base, with 5 bases between them. The CDR3 is 14 residues long. Germline-derived CDR1 and CDR2 are SEHNR and FQNEAQ (reference sequence). The CDR3 loop reads CASSLERSYNEQFF. In DNA form, the CDR3 reads TGTGCCAGCAGCTTAGAACGGTCCTACAATGAGCAGTTCTTC.